The TCR beta chain under discussion was sequenced for a study of blood T cell repertoires in COVID-19. About the research overall: PBMCs, B-cell-depleted T cells, or T cells were the source of the cDNA or gDNA that made up the material.

Study processing details: It was from reference gene primer amplification that nucleated cell counts were estimated. Some clones are missing from TCRdb's copy, which holds only in-frame ones; the method was immunoSEQ multiplex PCR. The DNA gave D and trimming, while V, J and clone size come from that table. The table has some 260,000 clones, around 90% seen once. V lost 6 bases and J lost 0, with 15 bases in between. CDR3 length equals 16 residues. Germline-derived CDR1 and CDR2 are SGHVS and FQNEAQ. J is TRBJ1-3 and V is TRBV7-8; D might be TRBD1 (5 bases). Source material: peripheral blood. The TCR comes from a man at least 80 years old with acute or convalescent COVID-19. The CDR3 loop reads CASRPNGGSSGNTIYF. CDR3 nucleotides: TGTGCCAGCAGACCAAACGGGGGTAGCTCTGGAAACACCATATATTTT.